By share of the sample, the clone carrying this T cell receptor beta chain is medium-sized. The antigen is unknown. The data belong to a study of blood T cells in healthy people across ages. Overall study findings and caveats: Estimates based on one million T cells were treated as lower bounds. The study found more naive CD4+ cells and higher diversity in long-lived than aged donors.

Using a J-beta primer mix together with a sample-barcoded 5' primer, a second PCR was run for roughly 7 to 12 cycles. TCRdb re-called the 5' RACE reads through MiXCR, storing one row per CDR3 protein. Counted here are 1.5 million to 2 million distinct CDR3 sequences, around 40% occurring once; the ten biggest clones make up about 23%. Sequencing input: blood. This sequence was found in a human donor in good health.

The CDR3 is CSVAPGWAMRGKQFF. In DNA form, the CDR3 reads TGCAGCGTTGCCCCGGGGTGGGCTATGCGAGGGAAGCAGTTCTTC. V is TRBV29-1 and J is TRBJ2-1; TRBD2 is a possible D gene (5 bases). From germline, CDR1 is SQVTM and CDR2 ANQGSEA. The CDR3 is 15 amino acids. The V end lost 4 bases, the J end lost 11 bases, and 24 bases lay between the germline ends.